These T cell receptor beta chains were read from a single sample in a study of blood T cells in healthy people across ages. Each CDR3 protein gets one entry after TCRdb re-called the 5' RACE reads with MiXCR. The sample lists 1.5 million to 2 million distinct CDR3 sequences; 28% were seen once. Specimen: blood. These receptors all come from a woman in her 30s in good health. Both conserved end residues are part of each CDR3. The order of the fields is J gene, D gene, clone size, V gene, CDR3 DNA, CDR3 protein. A D gene is named only where the DNA matches it firmly. Only part of the rows carry a size: once, few, many, or a class if the clone is expanded.

J gene: TRBJ1-2; D gene: NA; clone size: many; V gene: TRBV5-1; CDR3 DNA: TGCGCCAGCAGCTTGGAAGGGGGGACCTATGGCTACACCTTC; CDR3 protein: CASSLEGGTYGYTF
J gene: TRBJ2-7; D gene: NA; clone size: NA; V gene: TRBV6-5; CDR3 DNA: TGTGCCAGCAGTTACTCGAGATCCTTGCGGCAGGGCATCGGCGAGCAGTACTTC; CDR3 protein: CASSYSRSLRQGIGEQYF
J gene: TRBJ2-3; D gene: TRBD2; clone size: few; V gene: TRBV10-3; CDR3 DNA: TGTGCCATCGGGGGGTACCAAGCGGGAGTGGGGGCAGATACGCAGTATTTT; CDR3 protein: CAIGGYQAGVGADTQYF
J gene: TRBJ2-5; D gene: NA; clone size: many; V gene: TRBV20-1; CDR3 DNA: TGCAGTGCGGTTCGGACTGCGCAAGAGACCCAGTACTTC; CDR3 protein: CSAVRTAQETQYF
J gene: TRBJ1-1; D gene: TRBD1; clone size: few; V gene: TRBV5-1; CDR3 DNA: TGCGCCAGCAGCTTGGGAAGGGGGCCAGACACTGAAGCTTTCTTT; CDR3 protein: CASSLGRGPDTEAFF
J gene: TRBJ2-5; D gene: NA; clone size: NA; V gene: TRBV12-3/TRBV12-4; CDR3 DNA: TGTGCCAGCAGCCCGGGTCGACACGGGGAGACCCAGTACTTC; CDR3 protein: CASSPGRHGETQYF
J gene: TRBJ2-7; D gene: NA; clone size: many; V gene: TRBV6-5; CDR3 DNA: TGTGCCAGCAGTTACGGGGACGCCGAGAGGTTCGAGCAGTACTTC; CDR3 protein: CASSYGDAERFEQYF
J gene: TRBJ2-1; D gene: TRBD2; clone size: few; V gene: TRBV7-2; CDR3 DNA: TGTGCCAGCAGCTCCCGACCCATTGGGACTACTGATACGCAGTTCTTC; CDR3 protein: CASSSRPIGTTDTQFF
J gene: TRBJ2-1; D gene: TRBD2; clone size: NA; V gene: TRBV14; CDR3 DNA: TGTGCCAGCAGCCAAGAGGGGACTAGCGGATCGAATGAGCAGTTCTTC; CDR3 protein: CASSQEGTSGSNEQFF
J gene: TRBJ1-3; D gene: NA; clone size: NA; V gene: TRBV7-2; CDR3 DNA: TGTGCCAGCAGCTCCTCTACAGGGTTCGGAAACACCATATATTTT; CDR3 protein: CASSSSTGFGNTIYF
J gene: TRBJ2-1; D gene: TRBD2; clone size: NA; V gene: TRBV27; CDR3 DNA: TGTGCCAGCAGTTATCTAACCGGGACTAGCGGGGACTACAATGAGCAGTTCTTC; CDR3 protein: CASSYLTGTSGDYNEQFF
J gene: TRBJ2-3; D gene: NA; clone size: NA; V gene: TRBV7-2; CDR3 DNA: TGTGCCAGCAGCTTAGTGAATGCCTTTACAGATACGCAGTATTTT; CDR3 protein: CASSLVNAFTDTQYF
J gene: TRBJ2-7; D gene: NA; clone size: NA; V gene: TRBV2; CDR3 DNA: TGTGCCAGCAGTGTGGGGGCCAATGAGCAGTACTTC; CDR3 protein: CASSVGANEQYF
J gene: TRBJ2-7; D gene: TRBD1; clone size: many; V gene: TRBV29-1; CDR3 DNA: TGCAGCGCCTACTCTGTTGTGGGACAGGGGCCGTACGAGCAGTACTTC; CDR3 protein: CSAYSVVGQGPYEQYF
J gene: TRBJ2-1; D gene: NA; clone size: NA; V gene: TRBV4-3; CDR3 DNA: TGCGCCAGCAGCCAAGGGGAGAGCCACTCCTACAATGAGCAGTTCTTC; CDR3 protein: CASSQGESHSYNEQFF
J gene: TRBJ2-3; D gene: TRBD2; clone size: few; V gene: TRBV5-4; CDR3 DNA: TGTGCCAGCAGCTTTACTAGCGGGGTTCGAAATACGCAGTATTTT; CDR3 protein: CASSFTSGVRNTQYF
J gene: TRBJ2-1; D gene: NA; clone size: NA; V gene: TRBV5-1; CDR3 DNA: TGCGCCAGCAGCTTACAACCGGACGGAGTCTCCTACAATGAGCAGTTCTTC; CDR3 protein: CASSLQPDGVSYNEQFF